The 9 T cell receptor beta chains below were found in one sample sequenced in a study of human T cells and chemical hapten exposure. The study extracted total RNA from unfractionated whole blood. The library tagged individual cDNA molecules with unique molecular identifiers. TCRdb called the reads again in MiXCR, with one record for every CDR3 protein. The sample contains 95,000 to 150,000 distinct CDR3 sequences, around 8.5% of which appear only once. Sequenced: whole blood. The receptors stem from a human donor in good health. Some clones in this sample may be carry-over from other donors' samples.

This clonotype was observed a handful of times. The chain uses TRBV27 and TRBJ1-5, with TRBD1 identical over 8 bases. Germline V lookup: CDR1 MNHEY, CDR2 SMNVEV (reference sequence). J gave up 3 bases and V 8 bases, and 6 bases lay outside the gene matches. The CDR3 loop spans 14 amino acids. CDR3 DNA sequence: TGTGCCAGCCGATGGACAGGGTCCAATCAGCCCCAGCATTTT. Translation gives CASRWTGSNQPQHF.

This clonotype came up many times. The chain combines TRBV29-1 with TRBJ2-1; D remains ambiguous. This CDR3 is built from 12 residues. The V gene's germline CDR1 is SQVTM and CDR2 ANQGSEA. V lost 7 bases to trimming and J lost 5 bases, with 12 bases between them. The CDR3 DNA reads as TGCAGCGGGGCGCAAGGGAACAATGAGCAGTTCTTC. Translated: CSGAQGNNEQFF.

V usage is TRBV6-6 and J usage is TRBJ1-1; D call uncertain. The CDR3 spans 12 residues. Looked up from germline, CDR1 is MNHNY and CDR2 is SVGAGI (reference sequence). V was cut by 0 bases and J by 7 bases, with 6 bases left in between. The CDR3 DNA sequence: TGTGCCAGCAGTTACTCTCCTTGTGAAGCTTTCTTT. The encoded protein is CASSYSPCEAFF.

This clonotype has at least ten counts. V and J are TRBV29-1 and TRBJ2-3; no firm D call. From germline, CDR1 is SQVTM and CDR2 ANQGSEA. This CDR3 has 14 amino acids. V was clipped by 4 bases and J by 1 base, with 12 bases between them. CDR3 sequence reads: CSVGFRVGTDTQYF. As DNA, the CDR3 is TGCAGCGTTGGATTTCGGGTTGGCACAGATACGCAGTATTTT.

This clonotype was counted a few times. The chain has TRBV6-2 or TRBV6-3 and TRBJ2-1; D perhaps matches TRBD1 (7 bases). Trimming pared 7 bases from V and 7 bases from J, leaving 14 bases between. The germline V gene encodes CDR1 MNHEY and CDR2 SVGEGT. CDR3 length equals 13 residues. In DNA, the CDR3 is TGTGCCAGCAACTCAGGGGGAGGAAATGAGCAGTTCTTC. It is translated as CASNSGGGNEQFF.

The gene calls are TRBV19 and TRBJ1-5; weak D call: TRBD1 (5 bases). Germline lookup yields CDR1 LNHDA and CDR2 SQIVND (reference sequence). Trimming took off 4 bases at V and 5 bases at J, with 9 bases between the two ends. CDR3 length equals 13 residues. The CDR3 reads CASSRQKYQPQHF. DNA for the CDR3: TGTGCCAGTAGTAGACAGAAGTATCAGCCCCAGCATTTT. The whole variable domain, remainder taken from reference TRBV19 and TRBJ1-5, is DGGITQSPKYLFRKEGQNVTLSCEQNLNHDAMYWYRQDPGQGLRLIYYSQIVNDFQKGDIAEGYSVSREKKESFPLTVTSAQKNPTAFYLCASSRQKYQPQHFGDGTRLSIL.

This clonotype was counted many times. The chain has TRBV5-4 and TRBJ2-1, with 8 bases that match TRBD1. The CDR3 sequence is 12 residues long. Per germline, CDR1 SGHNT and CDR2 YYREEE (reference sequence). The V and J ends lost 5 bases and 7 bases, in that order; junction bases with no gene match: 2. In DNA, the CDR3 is TGTGCCAGCAGTCGGACAGGGAATGAGCAGTTCTTC. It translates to CASSRTGNEQFF.

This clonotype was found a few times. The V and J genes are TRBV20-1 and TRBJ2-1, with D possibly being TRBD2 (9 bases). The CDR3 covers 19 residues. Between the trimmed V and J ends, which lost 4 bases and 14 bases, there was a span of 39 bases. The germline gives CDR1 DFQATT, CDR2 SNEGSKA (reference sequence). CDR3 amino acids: CSANLGQGDLVIAGEVKFF. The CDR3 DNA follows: TGCAGTGCTAACCTCGGACAGGGAGATTTAGTTATAGCGGGGGAGGTTAAGTTCTTC.

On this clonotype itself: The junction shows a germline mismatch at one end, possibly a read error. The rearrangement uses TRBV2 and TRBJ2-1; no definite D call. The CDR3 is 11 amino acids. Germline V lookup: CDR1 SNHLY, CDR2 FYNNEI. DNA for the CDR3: TGTGCCAGCAGTGAAGGGGTTGAATATTGGTTC. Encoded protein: CASSEGVEYWF.